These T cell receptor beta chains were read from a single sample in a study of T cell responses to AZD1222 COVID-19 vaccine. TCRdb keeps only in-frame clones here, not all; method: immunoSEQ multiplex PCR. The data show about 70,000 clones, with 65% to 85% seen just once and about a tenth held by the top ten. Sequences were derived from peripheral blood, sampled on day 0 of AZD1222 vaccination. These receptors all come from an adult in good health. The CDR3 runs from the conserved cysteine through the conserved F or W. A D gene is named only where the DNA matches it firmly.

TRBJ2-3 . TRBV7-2 CASSFGGRSDTQYF
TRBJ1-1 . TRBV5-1 CASSPYPTGTEAFF
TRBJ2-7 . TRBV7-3 CASSFQGGGSYEQYF
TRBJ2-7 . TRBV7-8 CASSLRWGTAYEQYF
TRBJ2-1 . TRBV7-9 CASSLVTGGGEQFF
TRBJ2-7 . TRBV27 CASSSQSYEQYF
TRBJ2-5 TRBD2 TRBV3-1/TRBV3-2 CASTASSGGGTQYF
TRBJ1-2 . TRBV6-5 CASRGDGAYGYTF
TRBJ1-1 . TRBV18 CASSPVDLNTEAFF
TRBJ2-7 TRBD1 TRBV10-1 CASSDSGTGAYEQYF
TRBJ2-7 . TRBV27 CASSPPHPGSNEQYF
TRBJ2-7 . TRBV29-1 CSVARGVPYEQYF
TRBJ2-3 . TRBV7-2 CASSNAATDTQYF
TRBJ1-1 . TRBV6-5 CAALGGVNTEAFF
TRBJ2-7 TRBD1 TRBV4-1 CASSQPGQGFYEQYF
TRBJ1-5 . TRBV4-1 CASSPRLLVNQPQHF
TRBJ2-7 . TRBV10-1 CASFGQGGYEQYF
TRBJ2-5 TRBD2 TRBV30 CAWSISGGRKTQYF
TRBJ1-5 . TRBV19 CASSRTQNQPQHF
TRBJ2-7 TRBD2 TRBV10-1 CASSEGSGTYEQYF
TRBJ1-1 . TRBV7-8 CASSSPGYMNTEAFF
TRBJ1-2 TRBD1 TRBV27 CASSLKGQGLDYGYTF
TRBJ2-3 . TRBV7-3 CASSFRGTDTQYF
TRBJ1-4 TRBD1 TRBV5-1 CASSPGQGGEKLFF
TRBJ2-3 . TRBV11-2 CASTYGGADTQYF
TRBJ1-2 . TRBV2 CASSSPDKGIGYTF
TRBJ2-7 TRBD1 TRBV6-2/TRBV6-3 CASSPQDRVPYEQYF
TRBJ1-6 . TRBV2 CARTGGVNSPLHF
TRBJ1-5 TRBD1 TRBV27 CASSRTGDQPQHF
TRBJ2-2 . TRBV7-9 CASSHSPVNTGELFF
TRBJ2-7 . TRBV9 CASSVDMAGEFYEQYF
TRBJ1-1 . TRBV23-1 CASSQSPRRGGTEAFF
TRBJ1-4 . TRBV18 CASSPQEGGKLFF
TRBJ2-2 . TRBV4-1 CASSQVVLHNTGELFF
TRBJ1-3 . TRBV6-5 CASSYSEVPGNTIYF
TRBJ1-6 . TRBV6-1 CASSELGPPYSPLHF
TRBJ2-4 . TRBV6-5 CASSYSHRENIQYF